This T cell receptor beta chain was identified during a study of T cell responses to AZD1222 COVID-19 vaccine. Overall study findings and caveats: Two doses of AZD1222 preceded a rise in Spike-specific TCR breadth and depth. Vaccine-associated CD4 TCRs ranged over spike, dominating at 160-218 and 743-854. Close to half of all spike-specific TCRs reportedly target regions of the variants that are unmutated.

Generated by immunoSEQ multiplex PCR, the TCRdb table keeps only in-frame clones and is missing some. Of 150,000 to 200,000 clones listed, about 92% are singletons. J was trimmed by 4 bases and V by 5 bases; bases with no gene match: 7. Germline-derived CDR1 and CDR2 are SGHAT and FQNNGV. The CDR3 extends over 16 amino acids. As concerns this clone: Its antigen is unidentified.

The chain joins TRBV11-2 to TRBJ2-2; TRBD1 matches 10 bases. This clonotype was sampled from an adult in good health. The sample here was peripheral blood, taken on day 0 of AZD1222 vaccination. This chain's CDR3 is CASSLRQGAFTGELFF. The DNA for the CDR3 is TGTGCCAGCAGCCTTCGACAGGGGGCTTTCACCGGGGAGCTGTTTTTT.